The 15 T cell receptor beta chains in this list originate from one sample, sequenced in a study of cytomegalovirus exposure and HLA in healthy donors. The PCR made use of 60 Vbeta and 13 Jbeta primers. The assay was immunoSEQ multiplex PCR, and TCRdb's table has in-frame clones only and misses some. This sample has 150,000 to 200,000 clones, with around 76% found just once. Sequences were obtained from PBMCs. The origin of the receptors is a woman in her thirties in good health and CMV-seropositive.

The chain couples TRBV28 to TRBJ2-7, with TRBD2 identical over 12 bases. Germline CDR1 reads MDHEN; CDR2 reads SYDVKM. The J segment lost 1 base and the V segment lost 4 bases, leaving 11 bases of the junction unmatched. CDR3 length: 18 amino acids. This CDR3 is CASSSRRRTSGDSYEQYF. The CDR3 bases are TGTGCCAGCAGTTCACGACGAAGGACTAGCGGGGATTCCTACGAGCAGTACTTC.

The chain is built from TRBV7-9 and TRBJ1-4, with D possibly TRBD1 on 6 matching bases. V was shortened by 5 bases and J by 9 bases, with 19 bases between the two germline ends. The germline gives CDR1 SEHNR, CDR2 FQNEAQ (reference sequence). The CDR3 consists of 15 residues. DNA for the CDR3: TGTGCCAGCAGCCCCGGCCGGGCAGGGGAAAAAAAACTGTTTTTT. Protein product: CASSPGRAGEKKLFF.

The CDR3 protein is CASRDRRNYGYTF. DNA of the CDR3: TGTGCCAGCCGGGACAGACGGAACTATGGCTACACCTTC. This rearrangement joins TRBV9 to TRBJ1-2, with 7 nucleotides matching TRBD1. In germline, CDR1 is SGDLS, CDR2 YYNGEE. This CDR3 has 13 residues. With V trimmed by 7 bases and J by 2 bases, 5 bases remained unmatched.

This clone was observed once. The sample has other DNA sequences that encode this CDR3 too. This chain uses TRBV4-3 with TRBJ1-5, with 7 nucleotides matching TRBD1. In germline, CDR1 is LGHNA, CDR2 YSLEER. The CDR3 has 13 residues. V was pared by 4 bases and J by 7 bases, with 4 bases of the junction left unmatched. The CDR3: CASSLDRDQPQHF. The CDR3 nucleotides are TGCGCCAGCAGCCTCGACAGGGACCAGCCCCAGCATTTT.

With regard to this clone: One end of the junction does not line up with germline, which may come from a read error. CDR3 amino acids: CASRLEVTGQNTEAFF. In DNA, the CDR3 is TGTGCCAGCAGGTTGGAGGTAACAGGGCAGAACACTGAAGCTTTCTTT. This chain connects TRBV5-6 to TRBJ1-1; D is perhaps TRBD1 (6 bases). The CDR3 contains 16 residues. The V gene's germline CDR1 is SGHDT and CDR2 YYEEEE.

V usage is TRBV5-1 and J usage is TRBJ2-7; TRBD2 aligns across 8 bases. The CDR3 extends over 16 amino acids. Germline V gives CDR1 SGHRS, CDR2 YFSETQ. V shed 0 bases, J shed 2 bases, and the junction held 7 bases outside the gene matches. This CDR3 reads CASSLGERGYAYEQYF. Here the CDR3 DNA reads TGCGCCAGCAGCTTGGGTGAGCGGGGGTACGCCTACGAGCAGTACTTC.

V usage is TRBV7-9 and J usage is TRBJ1-3; TRBD1 agrees at 8 bases. Germline CDR1 is SEHNR and CDR2 is FQNEAQ (reference sequence). Trimming removed 5 bases from V and 4 bases from J; junction bases left unmatched: 10. The CDR3 runs 16 residues. The CDR3 bases are TGTGCCAGCAGCCCCAGGGGGCGCATAGACGGAAACACCATATATTTT. It is translated as CASSPRGRIDGNTIYF.

This chain joins TRBV28 and TRBJ1-2; D is ambiguous. Trimming removed 7 bases at V and 4 bases at J, with 13 bases between. CDR3 length equals 13 residues. CDR1 is MDHEN, CDR2 SYDVKM, per germline. The CDR3 region has the DNA TGTGCCAGCATCCCCCCCGGAGCCTATGGCTACACCTTC. It yields the protein CASIPPGAYGYTF.

The genes are TRBV6-5 and TRBJ2-7, with TRBD2 matching over 13 bases. V shed 3 bases, J shed 2 bases, and the junction held 1 base outside the gene matches. This CDR3 has 15 amino acids. Germline CDR1 is MNHEY and CDR2 is SVGAGI. CDR3 DNA sequence: TGTGCCAGCAGTTATGGACTAGCGGGGGCCTACGAGCAGTACTTC. Translated: CASSYGLAGAYEQYF.

The chain has TRBV19 and TRBJ1-1, with TRBD1 matching over 10 bases. This CDR3 comprises 15 residues. Germline values: CDR1 LNHDA, CDR2 SQIVND (reference sequence). The J segment lost 6 bases and the V segment lost 6 bases, leaving 10 bases of the junction unmatched. The CDR3 sequence is CASRPPGTGVSEAFF. The CDR3 nucleotides are TGTGCCAGTAGGCCTCCAGGGACAGGGGTGTCTGAAGCTTTCTTT.

Of note for this clone: An end of the junction differs from the germline gene, which may be a read error. The rearrangement uses TRBV7-9 and TRBJ1-3; D remains unclear. Germline V CDR1 and CDR2: SEHNR, FQNEAQ (reference sequence). CDR3 size: 14 residues. The DNA for the CDR3 is TGTTCCAGCACCTTCGTAGACTCTGGAAACACCATATATTTT. Its protein is CSSTFVDSGNTIYF.

The chain uses TRBV21-1 and TRBJ2-7; the DNA was not compared with TRBD2, the D call given in the table. TRBV21-1 is marked as a pseudogene. This CDR3 comprises 15 residues. The CDR3 loop reads CASSKLGGSSYEQYF. The CDR3 bases are TGTGCCAGCAGCAAATTAGGAGGGAGCTCCTACGAGCAGTACTTC.

The chain combines TRBV27 with TRBJ2-1; 14 positions match TRBD2. CDR1 and CDR2 (germline): MNHEY, SMNVEV (reference sequence). This CDR3 is 16 amino acids long. J was trimmed by 5 bases and V by 6 bases; bases with no gene match: 6. The CDR3 sequence is CASRIGTSGGHNEQFF. CDR3 in DNA: TGTGCCAGCAGGATTGGGACTAGCGGGGGTCACAATGAGCAGTTCTTC.

The gene calls are TRBV4-3 and TRBJ2-2; maybe TRBD2 (6 bases). The CDR3 spans 14 residues. V lost 0 bases to trimming and J lost 5 bases, with 7 bases between them. CDR1 is LGHNA and CDR2 is YSLEER in the germline V gene. CDR3 in DNA: TGCGCCAGCAGCCAAGACGGGAGAACCGGGGAGCTGTTTTTT. Translated, it gives CASSQDGRTGELFF.

There are a few counts of this clone. The chain has TRBV4-3 and TRBJ2-6, with D unclear. V was clipped by 0 bases and J by 4 bases, with 10 bases between them. Germline-derived CDR1 and CDR2 are LGHNA and YSLEER. The CDR3 is 16 residues long. CDR3 DNA sequence: TGCGCCAGCAGCCAAGAGCTAACCCACGGGGCCAACGTCCTGACTTTC. Its translation: CASSQELTHGANVLTF.